This entry lists 8 T cell receptor beta chains sequenced from one sample in a study of T-cell memory formation after mild COVID-19. TCRdb independently ran MiXCR on the 5' RACE reads; one entry per CDR3 protein. The profile shows approximately 190,000 distinct CDR3 sequences, around 20% of them singletons. Sequencing was carried out using PBMCs or a T cell subset sorted from them (not recorded which). The receptors come from an adult woman who had mild COVID-19 (a few samples of this study predate the infection). Cell type and time point are not known.

This clonotype was seen more than once but under ten times. The chain couples TRBV7-8 to TRBJ2-7; 7 bases map to TRBD2. The CDR3 is 15 amino acids. Germline V gene lookup returns CDR1 SGHVS and CDR2 FQNEAQ. After removal of 1 base from V and 3 bases from J, the junction contained 6 bases not matched to a gene. CDR3 amino acids: CASSLGAGAGYEQYF. Here the CDR3 DNA reads TGTGCCAGCAGCTTAGGGGCGGGAGCGGGCTACGAGCAGTACTTC.

This clonotype appeared a few times. The V gene is TRBV5-1, the J gene TRBJ2-7; D unclear. This CDR3 contains 12 residues. The germline V gene has CDR1 SGHRS and CDR2 YFSETQ. The ends were cut back, 0 bases at V and 6 bases at J, with 7 bases in the middle. The CDR3, as DNA: TGCGCCAGCAGCTTGGGCGAAGGCGAGCAGTACTTC. Translated, it gives CASSLGEGEQYF.

The V gene is TRBV10-3, the J gene TRBJ2-7; 10 positions match TRBD2. This CDR3 contains 15 residues. J lost 7 bases, V lost 4 bases, and 10 bases had no gene match. Germline values: CDR1 ENHRY, CDR2 SYGVKD. CDR3 in amino acids: CAISVERGGSREQYF. In DNA form, the CDR3 reads TGTGCCATCAGTGTCGAGCGGGGGGGCTCTCGGGAGCAGTACTTC.

This clonotype occurred a few times. The chain combines TRBV3-1 with TRBJ1-1, with D possibly matching TRBD1 (5 bases). Looked up from germline, CDR1 is LGHDT and CDR2 is YNNKEL (reference sequence). The CDR3 contains 14 residues. V was pared by 6 bases and J by 5 bases, with 16 bases between. The CDR3 coding sequence is TGTGCCAGCAGTCAACAGGAAAGTCGGACTGAAGCTTTCTTT. The encoded protein is CASSQQESRTEAFF.

This clonotype has ten or more counts. This rearrangement joins TRBV12-3 or TRBV12-4 to TRBJ2-2; D is ambiguous. This CDR3 spans 11 amino acids. Trimming pared 3 bases from V and 7 bases from J, leaving 3 bases between. Written as DNA, the CDR3 is TGTGCCAGCAGTTTTGGCGGGGAGCTGTTTTTT. Translating gives CASSFGGELFF.

The chain employs TRBV6-2 or TRBV6-3 and TRBJ2-3; 14 nucleotides agree with TRBD2. V trimming: 5 bases; J trimming: 3 bases; junction bases outside the gene matches: 4. There are 16 residues in the CDR3. Per germline, CDR1 MNHEY and CDR2 SVGEGT. In DNA, the CDR3 is TGTGCCAGCAGTAGATGGACTAGCGGGAGGACAGATACGCAGTATTTT. Protein sequence: CASSRWTSGRTDTQYF.

The J gene is TRBJ2-2, the V gene TRBV6-2 or TRBV6-3, with 9 bases lining up with TRBD1. Germline assignment: CDR1 MNHEY and CDR2 SVGEGT. The J segment lost 3 bases and the V segment lost 7 bases, leaving 9 bases of the junction unmatched. The CDR3 runs to 16 residues. CDR3 nucleotide sequence: TGTGCCAGCAACCAAAACAGGGGGCTGGACACCGGGGAGCTGTTTTTT. Translating gives CASNQNRGLDTGELFF.

The rearrangement links TRBV20-1 to TRBJ1-1; 8 bases are a match to TRBD1. Germline trimming cut 3 bases from V and 2 bases from J; bases unmatched to any gene: 8. Germline lookup yields CDR1 DFQATT and CDR2 SNEGSKA (reference sequence). The CDR3 extends over 15 amino acids. CDR3 nucleotides: TGCAGTGCTAGCCCAGGGGGCAGATTAAACACTGAAGCTTTCTTT. Translated: CSASPGGRLNTEAFF.